The 28 T cell receptor beta chains given below trace back to one sample, sequenced in a study of blood T cell repertoires in COVID-19. Libraries were prepared by immunoSEQ multiplex PCR; TCRdb keeps only in-frame clonotypes and omits some of them. The data contain approximately 270,000 clones, approximately 83% of them singletons. Specimen: PBMCs or T cells enriched from blood (not recorded which). The receptors were gathered from a woman aged 30 to 39 who had recovered from COVID-19.

Concerning this clone itself: Germline is not matched at one junction end, which may reflect a read error. This chain uses TRBV7-9 with TRBJ1-1; D gene uncertain. CDR3 length: 17 amino acids. In germline, CDR1 is SEHNR, CDR2 FQNEAQ (reference sequence). The CDR3, as DNA: TGTGCCAGCAGTCAGATATGGGCCGTCGGGAAGAACGCTGAAGCTTTCTTT. This codes for CASSQIWAVGKNAEAFF.

The table lists this clone with many counts. The chain joins TRBV4-1 to TRBJ1-1, with D possibly matching TRBD1 (6 bases). Germline V gene sequence: CDR1 MGHRA, CDR2 YSYEKL. The CDR3 covers 14 residues. The ends were cut back, 2 bases at V and 7 bases at J, with 14 bases in the middle. The CDR3 spells CASSQLQGPFEAFF. Here the CDR3 DNA reads TGCGCCAGCAGCCAATTACAGGGCCCTTTTGAAGCTTTCTTT.

This chain links TRBV6-5 with TRBJ1-4; perhaps TRBD1 as D (6 bases). Trimming took off 3 bases at V and 4 bases at J, with 9 bases between the two ends. This CDR3 spans 14 amino acids. Germline assignment: CDR1 MNHEY and CDR2 SVGAGI. Here the CDR3 DNA reads TGTGCCAGCAGTTATGGGGGCCTTAATGAAAAACTGTTTTTT. Protein sequence: CASSYGGLNEKLFF.

V usage is TRBV2 and J usage is TRBJ2-5; 10 nucleotides line up with TRBD2. Per the germline V gene, CDR1 is SNHLY and CDR2 is FYNNEI. The CDR3 has 17 residues. With 0 bases clipped from V and 5 bases from J, the junction kept 9 bases outside the gene matches. As DNA, the CDR3 is TGTGCCAGCAGTGAAGCGGAGCTAGCGGGAGACTTTGAGACCCAGTACTTC. As protein: CASSEAELAGDFETQYF. Looking up the rest from reference TRBV2 and TRBJ2-5 gives the full variable domain: EPEVTQTPSHQVTQMGQEVILRCVPISNHLYFYWYRQILGQKVEFLVSFYNNEISEKSEIFDDQFSVERPDGSNFTLKIRSTKLEDSAMYFCASSEAELAGDFETQYFGPGTRLLVL.

The chain links TRBV29-1 to TRBJ2-7, with 12 bases matching TRBD2. V dropped 4 bases and J dropped 6; count of bases not matched to a gene: 16. This CDR3 spans 17 amino acids. Germline CDR1 SQVTM, CDR2 ANQGSEA. CDR3 nucleotides: TGCAGCGTTGTAGATAGGGGTACTAGCGGGAGGAAGCTCGAGCAGTACTTC. Its translation is CSVVDRGTSGRKLEQYF.

This chain joins TRBV10-3 and TRBJ1-5; no clear D gene. Per the germline V gene, CDR1 is ENHRY and CDR2 is SYGVKD. Trimming stripped 2 bases from V and 0 bases from J, with 5 bases between. This CDR3 contains 14 residues. CDR3: CAISEADSNQPQHF. The CDR3 DNA sequence: TGTGCCATCAGTGAGGCAGATAGCAATCAGCCCCAGCATTTT.

This clone was counted once. The J gene is TRBJ2-1, the V gene TRBV4-1; TRBD2 matches 9 bases. Germline trimming cut 3 bases from V and 3 bases from J; bases unmatched to any gene: 3. The length of the CDR3 is 15 residues. Germline V gives CDR1 MGHRA, CDR2 YSYEKL. CDR3 sequence: CASSHLTSGYNEQFF. CDR3 nucleotides: TGCGCCAGCAGCCACCTGACTAGCGGCTACAATGAGCAGTTCTTC.

This chain joins TRBV30 and TRBJ1-6; tentatively, D is TRBD1 (6 bases). The germline V and J ends were trimmed by 2 bases and 0 bases, with 17 bases remaining between them. CDR3 size: 18 residues. CDR1 GTSNPN and CDR2 SVGIG come from the germline V gene (reference sequence). The CDR3 protein is CAWSPLAGVGSYNSPLHF. CDR3 DNA: TGTGCCTGGAGTCCCCTGGCAGGGGTCGGCTCCTATAATTCACCCCTCCACTTT.

This sequence joins TRBV2 and TRBJ2-5; the match to TRBD2 covers 7 bases. Germline-derived CDR1 and CDR2 are SNHLY and FYNNEI. CDR3 length: 12 residues. V gave up 6 bases and J gave up 7 bases; unmatched junction bases: 5. CDR3 bases: TGTGCCAGCAGGTGGGAGGGGCCGACCCAGTACTTC. Protein: CASRWEGPTQYF.

This clone came up once. The chain couples TRBV10-3 to TRBJ2-7, with TRBD1 matching over 7 bases. The CDR3 is made up of 14 amino acids. The V segment lost 10 bases and the J segment 3 bases; nucleotides outside the gene matches: 12. Germline V gene sequence: CDR1 ENHRY, CDR2 SYGVKD. This CDR3 is CATTPPDRVYEQYF. DNA for the CDR3: TGTGCCACCACGCCTCCCGACAGGGTCTACGAGCAGTACTTC.

This sequence joins TRBV6-5 and TRBJ1-6; 7 bases agree with TRBD1. Germline V gene lookup returns CDR1 MNHEY and CDR2 SVGAGI. The V and J ends lost 0 bases and 11 bases, in that order; junction bases with no gene match: 10. CDR3 length: 16 residues. The DNA for the CDR3 is TGTGCCAGCAGTTACTCGACGGGACAGATCCTTACACCCCTCCACTTT. This translates into CASSYSTGQILTPLHF.

In this sample, this clone turned up a few times. The chain couples TRBV9 to TRBJ1-3; weak D call: TRBD1 (6 bases). The germline V and J ends were trimmed by 6 bases and 4 bases, with 20 bases remaining between them. The CDR3 consists of 16 residues. Germline assignment: CDR1 SGDLS and CDR2 YYNGEE. The CDR3 reads CASTPDSQTRGNTIYF. DNA of the CDR3: TGTGCCAGCACCCCGGACAGTCAGACAAGGGGAAACACCATATATTTT.

CDR3 DNA sequence: TGTGCCAGTAGTATCGCGGGGGATACCTACGAGCAGTACTTC. Translating gives CASSIAGDTYEQYF. The V call is TRBV19, the J call TRBJ2-7; TRBD2 matches at 7 bases. This CDR3 contains 14 residues. Germline values: CDR1 LNHDA, CDR2 SQIVND (reference sequence). V trimming: 3 bases; J trimming: 2 bases; junction bases outside the gene matches: 4.

CDR3 sequence: CASSLFRGMINNEQFF. For the CDR3, the DNA is TGCGCCAGCAGCTTGTTCCGGGGTATGATTAACAATGAGCAGTTCTTC. This chain links TRBV5-1 with TRBJ2-1, with D perhaps matching TRBD2 (5 bases). Per germline, CDR1 SGHRS and CDR2 YFSETQ. The CDR3 covers 16 residues. Trimming cost V 1 base and J 5 bases, with 16 bases left between them.

This clone was observed a few times. The chain links TRBV3-1 (or the pseudogene TRBV3-2) to TRBJ2-3; maybe TRBD2 (6 bases). Germline loops: CDR1 LGHDT, CDR2 YNNKEL (reference sequence). The CDR3 length is 17 residues. V gave up 4 bases and J gave up 2 bases, with 19 bases separating them. This CDR3 reads CASSPSLLGGFTDTQYF. CDR3 nucleotide sequence: TGTGCCAGCAGCCCCTCCTTATTGGGGGGATTCACAGATACGCAGTATTTT.

This clone was counted only a few times. This chain uses TRBV19 with TRBJ2-7, with 7 positions matching TRBD2. Trimming cost V 2 bases and J 2 bases; bases outside gene matches: 6. Looked up from germline, CDR1 is LNHDA and CDR2 is SQIVND (reference sequence). The CDR3 loop spans 15 amino acids. Written as DNA, the CDR3 is TGTGCCAGTAGTATAAGGCCAGCGGGACCCTACGAGCAGTACTTC. It encodes CASSIRPAGPYEQYF.

This clone was picked up many times. The rearrangement links TRBV10-2 to TRBJ1-1, with TRBD1 as a possible D gene (6 bases). V lost 5 bases and J 5 bases, leaving 15 bases between the germline ends. CDR1 WSHSY and CDR2 SAAADI come from the germline V gene. This CDR3 comprises 14 residues. The CDR3 nucleotides are TGCGCCAGCAGTACAGGGCCAGGGGATACTGAAGCTTTCTTT. This codes for CASSTGPGDTEAFF.

The chain carries TRBV11-2 and TRBJ1-5; D might be TRBD1 (5 bases). Per germline, CDR1 SGHAT and CDR2 FQNNGV. There are 14 residues in the CDR3. Trimming took off 3 bases at V and 7 bases at J, with 13 bases between the two ends. CDR3 DNA sequence: TGTGCCAGCAGCTTGGAGGGGAGTAGGCAGCCCCAGCATTTT. This codes for CASSLEGSRQPQHF.

The chain couples TRBV24-1 to TRBJ2-6, with 7 bases aligning to TRBD1. Unmatched junction bases numbered 6, after V lost 3 bases and J lost 2 bases. The CDR3 is made up of 17 amino acids. Per the germline V gene, CDR1 is KGHDR and CDR2 is SFDVKD. Written as DNA, the CDR3 is TGTGCCACCAGTGATCCCTCAGGGGGACCTGGGGCCAACGTCCTGACTTTC. The encoded protein is CATSDPSGGPGANVLTF.

Turning to this clone: Other DNA sequences in the sample encode the same CDR3. This sequence joins TRBV3-1 (or the pseudogene TRBV3-2) and TRBJ1-2, with D possibly matching TRBD1 (6 bases). CDR3 length equals 12 residues. Trimming stripped 1 base from V and 8 bases from J, with 8 bases between. CDR1 LGHDT and CDR2 YNNKEL come from the germline V gene (reference sequence). CDR3 coding DNA: TGTGCCAGCAGCCAAGGGGGGCTCGGCTACACCTTC. This codes for CASSQGGLGYTF.

V usage is TRBV30 and J usage is TRBJ2-3, with D possibly TRBD2 on 6 matching bases. Germline assignment: CDR1 GTSNPN and CDR2 SVGIG (reference sequence). CDR3 length: 16 amino acids. The V and J ends lost 0 bases and 6 bases respectively, with 19 bases between them. Here the CDR3 reads CAWSVGGRQFGDTQYF. In nucleotides, the CDR3 is TGTGCCTGGAGTGTGGGGGGACGCCAGTTTGGGGATACGCAGTATTTT.

This clone showed up just once. In DNA form, the CDR3 reads TGTGCCAGCAGCCAGTCCGGGACATCTTACAATGAGCAGTTCTTC. This gives the protein CASSQSGTSYNEQFF. This chain uses TRBV3-1 (or the pseudogene TRBV3-2) with TRBJ2-1, with D maybe TRBD1 (6 bases). Per germline, CDR1 LGHDT and CDR2 YNNKEL (reference sequence). The CDR3 contains 15 residues. V lost 3 bases and J 4 bases, leaving 13 bases between the germline ends.

V and J are TRBV9 and TRBJ1-3; TRBD1 agrees at 7 bases. CDR3 size: 15 residues. CDR1 SGDLS and CDR2 YYNGEE come from the germline V gene. Unmatched junction bases numbered 4, after V lost 0 bases and J lost 4 bases. The CDR3 protein is CASSVAGTVGNTIYF. CDR3 in DNA: TGTGCCAGCAGCGTAGCGGGGACAGTCGGAAACACCATATATTTT.

The rearrangement uses TRBV11-2 and TRBJ1-1, with 7 bases matching TRBD1. Trimming removed 3 bases from V and 7 bases from J; junction bases left unmatched: 8. This CDR3 is built from 14 residues. Germline lookup yields CDR1 SGHAT and CDR2 FQNNGV. CDR3 residues: CASSFWTGGHEAFF. The DNA for the CDR3 is TGTGCCAGCAGCTTCTGGACAGGCGGCCATGAAGCTTTCTTT. The full variable domain, its missing parts supplied by reference TRBV11-2 and TRBJ1-1, is EAGVAQSPRYKIIEKRQSVAFWCNPISGHATLYWYQQILGQGPKLLIQFQNNGVVDDSQLPKDRFSAERLKGVDSTLKIQPAKLEDSAVYLCASSFWTGGHEAFFGQGTRLTVV.

The chain recombines TRBV23-1 with TRBJ1-6; D may be TRBD1 (5 bases). TRBV23-1 is marked as an open reading frame, function uncertain. The CDR3 loop spans 13 amino acids. The germline V and J ends were trimmed by 4 bases and 11 bases, with 12 bases remaining between them. The CDR3, as DNA: TGCGCCAGCAGTCCTCCCCGGGGGACACCCCTCCACTTT. Translating it yields CASSPPRGTPLHF.

This clone was picked up a small number of times. The chain combines TRBV5-6 with TRBJ2-6; no reliable D call. Germline V lookup: CDR1 SGHDT, CDR2 YYEEEE. V lost 1 base to trimming and J lost 4 bases, with 12 bases between them. There are 16 residues in the CDR3. CDR3 sequence reads: CASSLFRSKGANVLTF. The CDR3 nucleotides read TGTGCCAGCAGCTTGTTTCGGTCTAAAGGGGCCAACGTCCTGACTTTC.

The chain couples TRBV28 to TRBJ1-4; weak D call: TRBD1 (5 bases). This CDR3 region has 13 residues. V was shortened by 7 bases and J by 7 bases, with 13 bases between the two germline ends. CDR1 is MDHEN and CDR2 is SYDVKM in the germline V gene. The CDR3: CASKQGAPEKLFF. Here the CDR3 DNA reads TGTGCCAGCAAACAAGGGGCGCCTGAAAAACTGTTTTTT.

A single count supports this clone. This sequence joins TRBV5-6 and TRBJ2-2; 12 nucleotides match TRBD1. Germline V lookup: CDR1 SGHDT, CDR2 YYEEEE. V lost 3 bases to trimming and J lost 6 bases; unmatched junction nucleotides: 9. The CDR3 contains 17 residues. CDR3 in DNA: TGTGCCAGCAGCTCCGGGGACAGGGGGCTGAGTGCCGGGGAGCTGTTTTTT. This codes for CASSSGDRGLSAGELFF.